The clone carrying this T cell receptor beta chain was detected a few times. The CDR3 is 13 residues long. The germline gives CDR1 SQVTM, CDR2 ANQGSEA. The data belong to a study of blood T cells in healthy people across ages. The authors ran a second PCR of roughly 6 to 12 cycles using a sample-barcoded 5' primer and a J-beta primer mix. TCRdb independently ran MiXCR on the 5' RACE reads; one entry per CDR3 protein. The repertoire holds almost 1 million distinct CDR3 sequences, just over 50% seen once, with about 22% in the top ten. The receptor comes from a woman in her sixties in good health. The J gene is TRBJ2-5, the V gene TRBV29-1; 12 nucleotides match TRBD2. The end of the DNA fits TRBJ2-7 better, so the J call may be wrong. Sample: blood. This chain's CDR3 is CSVGGLAGSEQYF. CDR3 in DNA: TGCAGCGTTGGGGGACTAGCGGGCTCCGAGCAGTACTTC.